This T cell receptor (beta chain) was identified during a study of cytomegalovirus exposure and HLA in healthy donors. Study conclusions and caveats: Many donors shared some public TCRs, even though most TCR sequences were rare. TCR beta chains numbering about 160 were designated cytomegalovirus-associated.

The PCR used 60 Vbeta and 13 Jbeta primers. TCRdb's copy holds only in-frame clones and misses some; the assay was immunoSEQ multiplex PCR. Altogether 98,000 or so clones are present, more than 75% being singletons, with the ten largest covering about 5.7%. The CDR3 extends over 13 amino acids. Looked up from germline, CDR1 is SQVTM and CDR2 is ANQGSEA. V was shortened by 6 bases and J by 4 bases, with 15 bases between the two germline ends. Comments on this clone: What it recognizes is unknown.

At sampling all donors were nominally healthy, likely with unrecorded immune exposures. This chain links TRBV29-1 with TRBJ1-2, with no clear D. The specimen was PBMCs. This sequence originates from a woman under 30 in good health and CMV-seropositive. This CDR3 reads CSVLSSGSYGYTF. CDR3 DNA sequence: TGCAGCGTCCTCTCCTCCGGGTCCTATGGCTACACCTTC.